Below are 7 T cell receptor beta chains sequenced from a single sample in a study of blood T cell repertoires in COVID-19. Generated by immunoSEQ multiplex PCR, the TCRdb table keeps only in-frame clones and is missing some. The table shows under 150,000 clones, with almost 85% occurring only once. Specimen: PBMCs or T cells enriched from blood (not recorded which). The receptors were sampled from a man aged 35-49 years with acute COVID-19.

The chain joins TRBV6-1 to TRBJ1-6; TRBD1 is a possible D gene (6 bases). V gave up 7 bases and J gave up 13 bases, with 20 bases separating them. The CDR3 is made up of 14 amino acids. Germline CDR1 reads MNHNS; CDR2 reads SASEGT. CDR3 in amino acids: CASIQRLAGVPLHF. The CDR3 DNA is TGTGCCAGCATCCAGAGGCTCGCAGGGGTCCCCCTCCACTTT.

The rearrangement joins TRBV7-9 to TRBJ2-5; 13 bases are shared with TRBD2. This CDR3 has 16 amino acids. Looked up from germline, CDR1 is SEHNR and CDR2 is FQNEAQ (reference sequence). The J segment lost 5 bases and the V segment lost 5 bases, leaving 8 bases of the junction unmatched. Here the CDR3 reads CASSPWTSGGKETQYF. The CDR3 region has the DNA TGTGCCAGCAGCCCTTGGACTAGCGGGGGTAAGGAGACCCAGTACTTC.

This chain links TRBV30 with TRBJ2-1; 10 bases are a match to TRBD1. The germline gives CDR1 GTSNPN, CDR2 SVGIG (reference sequence). J was trimmed by 7 bases and V by 2 bases; bases with no gene match: 2. The CDR3 sequence is 13 residues long. CDR3 region: CAWSWGQGNEQFF. CDR3 nucleotide sequence: TGTGCCTGGAGTTGGGGACAGGGGAATGAGCAGTTCTTC.

The rearrangement uses TRBV28 and TRBJ2-7; 7 bases fit TRBD1. CDR1 is MDHEN and CDR2 is SYDVKM in the germline V gene. The CDR3 is 14 amino acids. The V and J ends lost 9 bases and 3 bases, in that order; junction bases with no gene match: 11. For the CDR3, the DNA is TGTGCCAGTTTCACAGGGGATACAATCTACGAGCAGTACTTC. Encoded protein: CASFTGDTIYEQYF.

This clone was counted only a few times. This chain's CDR3 is CASSMGTGGYEQYF. The CDR3 bases are TGTGCCAGTAGTATGGGGACAGGGGGCTACGAGCAGTACTTC. V is TRBV19 and J is TRBJ2-7; 11 positions match TRBD1. Germline CDR1 and CDR2: LNHDA and SQIVND (reference sequence). The CDR3 is made up of 14 amino acids. Trimming at V came to 3 bases and at J to 3 bases, leaving 1 base not matched to a gene.

This clone was detected only once. The chain uses TRBV3-1 (or the pseudogene TRBV3-2) and TRBJ2-2; D may be TRBD1 (5 bases). From germline, CDR1 is LGHDT and CDR2 YNNKEL (reference sequence). Trimming pared 4 bases from V and 6 bases from J, leaving 18 bases between. The length of the CDR3 is 16 residues. The CDR3 sequence is CASSRLDSLKAGELFF. The CDR3 nucleotides are TGTGCCAGCAGCCGCCTAGACAGCCTCAAGGCCGGGGAGCTGTTTTTT.

The chain uses TRBV24-1 and TRBJ2-5; TRBD2 matches at 10 bases. The CDR3 loop spans 16 amino acids. The V and J ends lost 3 bases and 1 base, in that order; junction bases with no gene match: 4. Germline assignment: CDR1 KGHDR and CDR2 SFDVKD. The CDR3 reads CATSDGTSEVQETQYF. DNA of the CDR3: TGTGCCACCAGTGATGGGACTAGCGAGGTCCAAGAGACCCAGTACTTC.